Listed below are T cell receptor beta chains from one sample, sequenced in a study of blood T cells in healthy people across ages. TCRdb reprocessed the 5' RACE reads via MiXCR and lists one record per CDR3 protein. The data hold some 1.4 million distinct CDR3 sequences, with around two fifths observed a single time. Sequencing was done on a sample of blood. The receptors were sampled from a woman aged 18-29 years in good health. The CDR3 runs from the conserved cysteine through the conserved F or W. A D gene is named only where the DNA matches it firmly. Clone size is stated in some rows and not others, as once, few, many or a class when expanded.

D gene	V gene	clone size	J gene	CDR3 DNA	CDR3 protein
TRBD2	TRBV15	.	TRBJ2-4	TGTGCCACCAGTACCGGGACTACTACACCCAAAAACATTCAGTACTTC	CATSTGTTTPKNIQYF
.	TRBV5-1	few	TRBJ2-4	TGCGCCAGCAGCTTGGGCGCAGGGATGTTAGCCAAAAACATTCAGTACTTC	CASSLGAGMLAKNIQYF
.	TRBV7-9	.	TRBJ2-3	TGTGCCAGCACAAGGATGGATACGCAGTATTTT	CASTRMDTQYF
TRBD2	TRBV29-1	few	TRBJ2-1	TGCAGCGTTCCTAGTGGTCTCAGCGGGAGGGCCTACAATGAGCAGTTCTTC	CSVPSGLSGRAYNEQFF
TRBD2	TRBV7-2	.	TRBJ2-7	TGTGCCAGCAGCTTAAGGTCTAGCGGGGCTTACGAGCAGTACTTC	CASSLRSSGAYEQYF
.	TRBV6-5	.	TRBJ2-3	TGTGCCAGCAGTTACGGGGCAGCCAGCACAGATACGCAGTATTTT	CASSYGAASTDTQYF
TRBD1	TRBV5-5	.	TRBJ2-7	TGTGCCAGCAGCTTGTCCCCTACCGGGACAGGTTTCCACGAGCAGTACTTC	CASSLSPTGTGFHEQYF
.	TRBV5-5	.	TRBJ1-1	TGTGCCAGCAGCTCGGGGGGAGAGGGTGAAGCTTTCTTT	CASSSGGEGEAFF
TRBD2	TRBV20-1	few	TRBJ2-1	TGCAGTGCTAGACCCGGGACTAGCGGGACCAATGAGCAGTTCTTC	CSARPGTSGTNEQFF
TRBD1	TRBV12-3/TRBV12-4	few	TRBJ1-2	TGTGCCAGCATTCCTTACTTTCCCGGGACAGGGGGCTATGGCTACACCTTC	CASIPYFPGTGGYGYTF
.	TRBV29-1	.	TRBJ2-3	TGCAGCATGCCGGGCCACAATCGTCAAGATACGCAGTATTTT	CSMPGHNRQDTQYF
TRBD1	TRBV6-6	.	TRBJ1-1	TGTGCCAGCAGGGGGGGACAGGGGGCGAGCATGAACACTGAAGCTTTCTTT	CASRGGQGASMNTEAFF
TRBD1	TRBV4-1	few	TRBJ1-2	TGCGCCAGCAGCCAACCACGAACAGGGGTTCGAGATGGCTACACCTTC	CASSQPRTGVRDGYTF
.	TRBV29-1	many	TRBJ2-5	TGCAGCGTCCAGGTCCAAGAGACCCAGTACTTC	CSVQVQETQYF
.	TRBV20-1	many	TRBJ2-7	TGCAGTGCTAGAGATAGGGTCTACGAGCAGTACTTC	CSARDRVYEQYF
.	TRBV27	few	TRBJ2-5	TGTGCCAGCAGTTTATTCCTAGCCGCTGGGGAGACCCAGTACTTC	CASSLFLAAGETQYF
TRBD1	TRBV12-3/TRBV12-4	.	TRBJ2-1	TGTGCCAGCAGTTTCGCGACAGGGGGTCATGAGCAGTTCTTC	CASSFATGGHEQFF
TRBD2	TRBV29-1	.	TRBJ2-2	TGCAGCGTCGGACGGACTAGCGGGGTGAACACCGGGGAGCTGTTTTTT	CSVGRTSGVNTGELFF
TRBD1	TRBV2	few	TRBJ1-5	TGTGCCAGCAGTGAATCCCAGGGGGCGGATTCGGGACAGCCCCAGCATTTT	CASSESQGADSGQPQHF
TRBD1	TRBV2	few	TRBJ1-2	TGTGCCAGCAGGACCAGGACAGGGCCCTACACCTTC	CASRTRTGPYTF
TRBD1	TRBV20-1	.	TRBJ1-1	TGCAGTGCTCTGACAGGGGGCGCGAGTAGGACTGAAGCTTTCTTT	CSALTGGASRTEAFF
.	TRBV6-2/TRBV6-3	.	TRBJ2-7	TGTGCCAGCAGTTACTCTGGGGCGGGGAGATTCTACGAGCAGTACTTC	CASSYSGAGRFYEQYF
.	TRBV20-1	.	TRBJ1-1	TGCAGTGCGCTACATTTACCTGAAGCTTTCTTT	CSALHLPEAFF
TRBD2	TRBV6-2/TRBV6-3	.	TRBJ2-1	TGTGCCAGCAGTTACTCTCCGACTAGCGGGGAGTTCAATGAGCAGTTCTTC	CASSYSPTSGEFNEQFF
.	TRBV7-2	few	TRBJ2-5	TGTGCCAGCAGCTTAGATGCTCAGTTGAAGACCCAGTACTTC	CASSLDAQLKTQYF